The clone carrying this T cell receptor beta chain was seen repeatedly, ten times or more. This sample is part of a study of T-cell reconstitution after alpha-beta-depleted transplantation in children. Losses at the gene ends were 5 bases for V and 4 bases for J; bases not matched to a gene: 7. The CDR3 is 16 residues long. Unique molecular identifiers were incorporated when the TCRbeta library was constructed. Via MiXCR, TCRdb re-called the PCR reads, giving one row per CDR3 protein. The sample shows around 200,000 distinct CDR3 sequences, 8% to 10% of them seen only once. The chain has TRBV12-3 or TRBV12-4 and TRBJ1-5, with 11 bases lining up with TRBD1. This sequence was found in a human donor who donated a stem cell graft to a child with acute lymphoblastic leukemia. The sequencing here drew on PBMCs from the stem cell graft donor, taken from the stem cell graft. The CDR3 DNA reads as TGTGCCAGCAGTGCGACCGGGACAGGGGGGAATCAGCCCCAGCATTTT. Translation: CASSATGTGGNQPQHF.